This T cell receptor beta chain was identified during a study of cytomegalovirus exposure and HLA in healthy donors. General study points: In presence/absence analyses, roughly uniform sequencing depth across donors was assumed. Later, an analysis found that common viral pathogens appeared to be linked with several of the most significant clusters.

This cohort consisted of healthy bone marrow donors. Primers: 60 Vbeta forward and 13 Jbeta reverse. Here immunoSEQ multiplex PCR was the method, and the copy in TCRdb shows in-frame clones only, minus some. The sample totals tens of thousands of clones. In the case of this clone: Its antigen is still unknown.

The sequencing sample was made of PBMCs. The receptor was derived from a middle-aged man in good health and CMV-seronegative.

In DNA form, the CDR3 reads TGTGCCTGGAGTGTGGGACAGGGGGCTGAAGAGACCCAGTACTTC. It encodes CAWSVGQGAEETQYF. This chain uses TRBV30 with TRBJ2-5; 12 bases match TRBD1. The CDR3 loop spans 15 amino acids. V lost 0 bases, J lost 3 bases, and 2 bases stayed unmatched. Per the germline V gene, CDR1 is GTSNPN and CDR2 is SVGIG (reference sequence). The full variable domain, in which reference TRBV30 and TRBJ2-5 provide the parts outside the CDR3, is SQTIHQWPATLVQPVGSPLSLECTVEGTSNPNLYWYRQAAGRGLQLLFYSVGIGQISSEVPQNLSASRPQDRQFILSSKKLLLSDSGFYLCAWSVGQGAEETQYFGPGTRLLVL.